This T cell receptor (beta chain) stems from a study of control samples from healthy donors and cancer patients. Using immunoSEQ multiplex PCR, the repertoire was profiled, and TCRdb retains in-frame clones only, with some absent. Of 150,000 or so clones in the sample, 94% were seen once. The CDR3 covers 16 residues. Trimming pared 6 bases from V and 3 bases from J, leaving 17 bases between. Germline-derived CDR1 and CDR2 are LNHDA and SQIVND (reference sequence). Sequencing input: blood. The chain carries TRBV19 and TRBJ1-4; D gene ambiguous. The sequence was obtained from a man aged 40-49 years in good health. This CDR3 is CASRWSYGSANEKLFF. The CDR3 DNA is TGTGCCAGTAGGTGGAGTTATGGGAGCGCTAATGAAAAACTGTTTTTT.